What follows are 19 T cell receptor beta chains derived from one specimen sequenced in a study of regulatory and conventional T cells in RAG deficiency. Genomic DNA came from blood conventional CD4+ T cells gated CD25-low CD127-high. Using immunoSEQ multiplex PCR, the repertoire was profiled, and TCRdb retains in-frame clones only, with some absent. The sample records 25,000 to 35,000 clones, about 96% being singletons. The sample was also linked to a second study, of regulatory T cells. That investigation notes: Primers: 52 TRBV forward and 13 TRBJ reverse.

Sequencing was done on a sample of CD25- CD4+ T cells sorted from blood. Receptors originate from a human donor in good health.

The rearrangement joins TRBV9 to TRBJ1-2; 7 positions match TRBD1. Trimming cost V 0 bases and J 8 bases; bases outside gene matches: 10. Looked up from germline, CDR1 is SGDLS and CDR2 is YYNGEE. The CDR3 runs to 15 residues. In DNA, the CDR3 is TGTGCCAGCAGCGTAGGACAGGGTTCCGGGACCGGCTACACCTTC. Protein sequence: CASSVGQGSGTGYTF.

The V call is TRBV5-4, the J call TRBJ2-3; 7 positions match TRBD1. The CDR3 is made up of 16 amino acids. The V gene's germline CDR1 is SGHNT and CDR2 YYREEE (reference sequence). V trimming: 1 base; J trimming: 4 bases; junction bases outside the gene matches: 9. CDR3 residues: CASSLPGQGVADTQYF. Written as DNA, the CDR3 is TGTGCCAGCAGCTTGCCGGGGCAGGGGGTTGCAGATACGCAGTATTTT.

This clone was recorded once. The chain is built from TRBV5-4 and TRBJ1-1, with D unclear. V dropped 6 bases and J dropped 1 base, with 10 bases sitting between them. CDR3 size: 13 residues. CDR1 and CDR2 from the germline V gene are SGHNT and YYREEE (reference sequence). CDR3: CASNPPGNTEAFF. The DNA for the CDR3 is TGTGCCAGCAACCCCCCAGGGAACACTGAAGCTTTCTTT.

The chain carries TRBV5-1 and TRBJ2-3, with 14 bases aligning to TRBD2. Trimming cost V 4 bases and J 7 bases; bases outside gene matches: 5. CDR1 SGHRS and CDR2 YFSETQ come from the germline V gene. The CDR3 totals 15 residues. CDR3 sequence reads: CASSGGLAGDYTQYF. The DNA for the CDR3 is TGCGCCAGCAGCGGGGGACTAGCGGGGGATTATACGCAGTATTTT. Using reference TRBV5-1 and TRBJ2-3 for the parts outside the CDR3, the full variable domain is KAGVTQTPRYLIKTRGQQVTLSCSPISGHRSVSWYQQTPGQGLQFLFEYFSETQRNKGNFPGRFSGRQFSNSRSEMNVSTLELGDSALYLCASSGGLAGDYTQYFGPGTRLTVL.

The chain recombines TRBV6-1 with TRBJ2-5; 7 positions match TRBD1. CDR3 length: 15 residues. Germline values: CDR1 MNHNS, CDR2 SASEGT. J lost 5 bases, V lost 3 bases, and 9 bases had no gene match. The CDR3 here is CASSEGTALGETQYF. DNA of the CDR3: TGTGCCAGCAGTGAGGGGACAGCCCTCGGGGAGACCCAGTACTTC.

The V and J genes are TRBV4-1 and TRBJ2-2; D gene unclear. Trimming stripped 6 bases from V and 0 bases from J, with 17 bases between. Germline V CDR1 and CDR2: MGHRA, YSYEKL. The CDR3 length is 17 residues. This chain's CDR3 is CASRRLERRSNTGELFF. The CDR3 nucleotides are TGCGCCAGCAGGCGCCTCGAACGGCGGTCGAACACCGGGGAGCTGTTTTTT.

J is TRBJ1-1 and V is TRBV25-1; no firm D call. The CDR3 covers 13 residues. Germline CDR1 is MGHDK and CDR2 is SYGVNS. Trimming left V 3 bases short and J 7 bases short, with 12 bases between. CDR3 sequence reads: CASSDPELSEAFF. The CDR3 DNA reads TGTGCCAGCAGTGATCCCGAATTGAGTGAAGCTTTCTTT.

The genes are TRBV6-5 and TRBJ2-7; 10 bases map to TRBD1. V gave up 5 bases and J gave up 3 bases; unmatched junction bases: 7. The CDR3 has 15 residues. In germline, CDR1 is MNHEY, CDR2 SVGAGI. The CDR3 sequence is CASSPDRGRSYEQYF. The CDR3 DNA follows: TGTGCCAGCAGTCCCGACAGGGGGCGCAGCTACGAGCAGTACTTC.

The V and J genes are TRBV19 and TRBJ2-3; weak D call: TRBD2 (6 bases). The germline CDR1 and CDR2 sequences are LNHDA and SQIVND (reference sequence). CDR3 length: 15 amino acids. V was pared by 3 bases and J by 3 bases, with 13 bases between. The CDR3 loop is CASSIGGRRTDTQYF. The CDR3, as DNA: TGTGCCAGTAGTATCGGGGGAAGACGGACAGATACGCAGTATTTT.

The chain joins TRBV6-1 to TRBJ1-5; 7 bases line up with TRBD1. The trim removed 0 bases at V and 3 bases at J, leaving 5 bases unmatched. The CDR3 sequence is 16 residues long. The germline CDR1 and CDR2 sequences are MNHNS and SASEGT. CDR3 DNA: TGTGCCAGCAGTGAAGCTTGGGACAGAGTCAATCAGCCCCAGCATTTT. It encodes CASSEAWDRVNQPQHF.

V is TRBV2 and J is TRBJ2-2; possible D gene TRBD2, 7 bases. Germline loops: CDR1 SNHLY, CDR2 FYNNEI. Between the trimmed V and J ends, which lost 3 bases and 2 bases, there was a span of 13 bases. CDR3 length equals 16 residues. The CDR3 nucleotides are TGTGCCAGCAGTGATTGGCGGGGGCGAAACACCGGGGAGCTGTTTTTT. Its protein product is CASSDWRGRNTGELFF.

The chain combines TRBV7-9 with TRBJ1-3, with a possible D match to TRBD1 (5 bases). V gave up 3 bases and J gave up 10 bases, with 7 bases separating them. This CDR3 has 11 amino acids. Germline CDR1 SEHNR, CDR2 FQNEAQ (reference sequence). This CDR3 reads CASSLGGTIYF. CDR3 sequence (DNA): TGTGCCAGCAGCTTGGGGGGGACCATATATTTT.

The chain uses TRBV14 and TRBJ2-1, with unresolved D. CDR3 size: 16 residues. Germline V gene sequence: CDR1 SGHDN, CDR2 FVKESK. V was trimmed by 1 base and J by 8 bases, leaving 18 bases between them. CDR3 loop: CASSQGSFVAPHEQFF. As DNA, the CDR3 is TGTGCCAGCAGCCAAGGTTCGTTTGTGGCCCCCCATGAGCAGTTCTTC.

This chain connects TRBV7-2 to TRBJ2-1; the D gene is possibly TRBD2 (7 bases). In germline, CDR1 is SGHTA, CDR2 FQGNSA. Trimming removed 5 bases from V and 9 bases from J, with 29 bases in between. The CDR3 totals 18 residues. CDR3 residues: CASSAGGAGAGSRAEQFF. In DNA form, the CDR3 reads TGTGCCAGCAGCGCAGGCGGGGCGGGGGCCGGGTCTAGGGCTGAGCAGTTCTTC.

This clone was detected only once. This chain uses TRBV5-6 with TRBJ1-5; 7 nucleotides agree with TRBD1. V shed 6 bases and J 6 bases; nucleotides not matched to a gene: 9. Germline assignment: CDR1 SGHDT and CDR2 YYEEEE. The CDR3 sequence is 14 residues long. CDR3 nucleotide sequence: TGTGCCAGCACCCGGCGGAACAGGGGTCAGCCCCAGCATTTT. The encoded protein is CASTRRNRGQPQHF.

The chain is built from TRBV30 and TRBJ2-7, with D maybe TRBD1 (6 bases). The CDR3 is 12 residues long. V was pared by 5 bases and J by 5 bases, with 13 bases between. The germline V gene has CDR1 GTSNPN and CDR2 SVGIG (reference sequence). This CDR3 reads CAWATGFHEQYF. DNA for the CDR3: TGTGCCTGGGCAACAGGGTTCCACGAGCAGTACTTC.

V is TRBV7-9 and J is TRBJ1-2, with D perhaps TRBD1 (6 bases). The V gene's germline CDR1 is SEHNR and CDR2 FQNEAQ (reference sequence). Trimming removed 5 bases at V and 4 bases at J, with 20 bases between. The CDR3 consists of 16 residues. In nucleotides, the CDR3 is TGTGCCAGCAGCCACCGGGGGGCGGGCAAGGGCTATGGCTACACCTTC. It is translated as CASSHRGAGKGYGYTF.

V and J are TRBV29-1 and TRBJ1-5; TRBD1 aligns across 9 bases. V shed 6 bases and J 4 bases; nucleotides not matched to a gene: 7. The germline gives CDR1 SQVTM, CDR2 ANQGSEA. The CDR3 sequence is 14 residues long. For the CDR3, the DNA is TGCAGCGTACGCTCCGGGACAGGGAATCAGCCCCAGCATTTT. Protein: CSVRSGTGNQPQHF.

The chain has TRBV9 and TRBJ2-7; possibly TRBD2 for D (6 bases). Per germline, CDR1 SGDLS and CDR2 YYNGEE. This CDR3 comprises 14 residues. V shed 1 base and J shed 1 base, with 9 bases lying between them. The CDR3 nucleotides are TGTGCCAGCAGCGTACGGGGGTATTCCTACGAGCAGTACTTC. Its protein is CASSVRGYSYEQYF.